A single sample gave rise to the 28 T cell receptor beta chains below, sequenced in a study of T-cell reconstitution after alpha-beta-depleted transplantation in children. Unique molecular identifiers were incorporated into the prepared TCRbeta library. Via MiXCR, TCRdb re-called the PCR reads, giving one row per CDR3 protein. The sample shows around 370,000 distinct CDR3 sequences, about 17% of them seen only once. The sample in question was PBMCs, mostly from graft donor cells, obtained 360 days after TCRalphabeta/CD19-depleted stem cell transplant. These receptors originate from a male patient aged 2 to 10 who had a stem cell transplant for acute lymphoblastic leukemia, so the T cells may come from the graft donor.

This clonotype was recorded a few times. The chain employs TRBV21-1 and TRBJ2-1; TRBD1 is the table's D call, not checked against the DNA. TRBV21-1 is a pseudogene locus. CDR3 length: 14 residues. In DNA form, the CDR3 reads TGTGCCAGCAGCAAGAACGGACAGGGGGATGAGCAGTTCTTC. Translating it yields CASSKNGQGDEQFF.

J is TRBJ2-5 and V is TRBV4-3; tentative D call: TRBD2 (7 bases). The V end was cut by 1 base, the J end by 7 bases, with 16 bases between. CDR1 and CDR2 from the germline V gene are LGHNA and YSLEER. The CDR3 extends over 15 amino acids. The chain's CDR3 is CASSQVGGAERTQYF. CDR3 bases: TGCGCCAGCAGCCAAGTGGGGGGGGCGGAGAGGACCCAGTACTTC.

V usage is TRBV2 and J usage is TRBJ2-1; 12 bases are shared with TRBD2. Per germline, CDR1 SNHLY and CDR2 FYNNEI. This CDR3 has 15 residues. With V trimmed by 6 bases and J by 7 bases, 7 bases remained unmatched. The CDR3 spells CASSVRLAGVNEQFF. The CDR3 nucleotides are TGTGCCAGCAGCGTTCGACTAGCGGGAGTGAATGAGCAGTTCTTC.

The V gene is TRBV5-1, the J gene TRBJ2-3, with TRBD2 matching 10 bases. The CDR3 runs 16 residues. Per the germline V gene, CDR1 is SGHRS and CDR2 is YFSETQ. V trimming: 0 bases; J trimming: 2 bases; junction bases outside the gene matches: 3. DNA of the CDR3: TGCGCCAGCAGCTTGGCCGGGACTAGCGTCACAGATACGCAGTATTTT. Protein: CASSLAGTSVTDTQYF.

This clonotype has only a few counts. The chain has TRBV4-2 and TRBJ2-1, with 8 bases matching TRBD2. The germline V gene has CDR1 LGHNA and CDR2 YNFKEQ. Trimming at V came to 3 bases and at J to 5 bases, leaving 6 bases not matched to a gene. This CDR3 is built from 15 residues. The CDR3 reads CASSHQLAEDNEQFF. CDR3 sequence (DNA): TGTGCCAGCAGCCACCAACTAGCGGAAGACAATGAGCAGTTCTTC.

This clonotype was counted between two and nine times. CDR3 in DNA: TGCAGCGTTGAAGAGGTTCTTGGCTACACCTTC. It codes for CSVEEVLGYTF. The rearrangement uses TRBV29-1 and TRBJ1-2; D is uncertain. Germline V CDR1 and CDR2: SQVTM, ANQGSEA. The CDR3 length is 11 residues. V lost 0 bases and J 7 bases, leaving 6 bases between the germline ends. Together with reference TRBV29-1 and TRBJ1-2, the CDR3 gives the full variable domain: SAVISQKPSRDICQRGTSLTIQCQVDSQVTMMFWYRQQPGQSLTLIATANQGSEATYESGFVIDKFPISRPNLTFSTLTVSNMSPEDSSIYLCSVEEVLGYTFGSGTRLTVV.

The gene calls are TRBV4-3 and TRBJ2-7; a possible D gene is TRBD1 (5 bases). With 0 bases removed from V and 4 bases from J, the gap between germline ends came to 13 bases. The CDR3 runs 15 residues. CDR1 is LGHNA and CDR2 is YSLEER in the germline V gene. Written as DNA, the CDR3 is TGCGCCAGCAGCCAAGATGCCAGGGTGACTTACGAGCAGTACTTC. Its translation is CASSQDARVTYEQYF.

This clonotype has a count of ten or more. V is TRBV7-2 and J is TRBJ2-7; D remains ambiguous. Trimming took 5 bases from V and 3 from J, leaving 8 bases between them. There are 12 residues in the CDR3. Germline-derived CDR1 and CDR2 are SGHTA and FQGNSA. The CDR3 loop reads CASSPSGYEQYF. Written as DNA, the CDR3 is TGTGCCAGCAGCCCCTCGGGCTACGAGCAGTACTTC.

The J gene is TRBJ2-7, the V gene TRBV7-2; TRBD2 matches 14 bases. CDR1 and CDR2 from the germline V gene are SGHTA and FQGNSA. V shed 0 bases and J 4 bases; nucleotides not matched to a gene: 5. The CDR3 covers 17 residues. The CDR3 bases are TGTGCCAGCAGCTTAGCGGGACTAGCGGGAGTGTGGTACGAGCAGTACTTC. Encoded protein: CASSLAGLAGVWYEQYF.

In this sample, this clonotype turned up many times. The chain joins TRBV12-3 or TRBV12-4 to TRBJ2-2; tentatively, D is TRBD1 (5 bases). This CDR3 has 16 residues. Trimming left V 3 bases short and J 2 bases short, with 13 bases between. Here the CDR3 reads CASSFLLTVNTGELFF. The CDR3 nucleotides read TGTGCCAGCAGTTTCCTGTTGACAGTTAACACCGGGGAGCTGTTTTTT.

This clonotype appeared many times. This chain joins TRBV15 and TRBJ2-5; D not resolved. Germline assignment: CDR1 LNHNV and CDR2 YYDKDF (reference sequence). The V end lost 6 bases, the J end lost 2 bases, and 13 bases lay between the germline ends. CDR3 length equals 14 residues. Here the CDR3 reads CATRIFGLQETQYF. The DNA for the CDR3 is TGTGCCACCAGGATCTTTGGGTTACAAGAGACCCAGTACTTC. Supplemented by reference TRBV15 and TRBJ2-5, the full variable domain reads DAMVIQNPRYQVTQFGKPVTLSCSQTLNHNVMYWYQQKSSQAPKLLFHYYDKDFNNEADTPDNFQSRRPNTSFCFLDIRSPGLGDTAMYLCATRIFGLQETQYFGPGTRLLVL.

Only a few counts were recorded for this clonotype. The rearrangement joins TRBV4-2 to TRBJ2-1; a possible D gene is TRBD2 (5 bases). The CDR3 has 15 residues. V lost 1 base to trimming and J lost 6 bases, with 13 bases between them. Germline assignment: CDR1 LGHNA and CDR2 YNFKEQ. The CDR3 DNA reads TGTGCCAGCAGCCAAGGGGGATCTAGCTCCAATGAGCAGTTCTTC. Translation gives CASSQGGSSSNEQFF.

The CDR3 protein is CASSPQGGTQYF. CDR3 in DNA: TGTGCCAGCAGTCCGCAGGGCGGTACGCAGTATTTT. The chain has TRBV27 and TRBJ2-3, with a tentative D call TRBD1 (5 bases). Trimming shortened V by 5 bases and J by 8 bases, and 11 bases separated the two germline ends. This CDR3 contains 12 residues. The germline CDR1 and CDR2 sequences are MNHEY and SMNVEV (reference sequence).

The chain joins TRBV7-9 to TRBJ2-2, with 7 bases identical to TRBD1. This CDR3 region has 16 residues. Germline loops: CDR1 SEHNR, CDR2 FQNEAQ (reference sequence). Trimming at V came to 5 bases and at J to 0 bases, leaving 6 bases not matched to a gene. CDR3 coding DNA: TGTGCCAGCAGCCTTCCAGGGGGAACGAACACCGGGGAGCTGTTTTTT. Protein product: CASSLPGGTNTGELFF.

This clonotype was found a few times. V is TRBV4-3 and J is TRBJ2-4; D gene ambiguous. The CDR3 spans 16 residues. The germline V gene encodes CDR1 LGHNA and CDR2 YSLEER. The ends were cut back, 0 bases at V and 0 bases at J, with 9 bases in the middle. As DNA, the CDR3 is TGCGCCAGCAGCCAAGAGATGGGTTTAGCCAAAAACATTCAGTACTTC. As protein: CASSQEMGLAKNIQYF.

The chain joins TRBV4-1 to TRBJ2-1; 13 positions agree with TRBD2. V was clipped by 4 bases and J by 2 bases; unmatched bases: 2. The CDR3 has 16 amino acids. CDR1 and CDR2 from the germline V gene are MGHRA and YSYEKL. The CDR3 here is CASSRTSGSPYNEQFF. The CDR3 DNA reads TGCGCCAGCAGCCGGACTAGCGGGAGCCCCTACAATGAGCAGTTCTTC.

This chain joins TRBV27 and TRBJ2-7; 7 bases fit TRBD1. The junction had 5 bases not matched to a gene; V was cut back by 1 base and J by 2 bases. The length of the CDR3 is 15 residues. Germline V gene lookup returns CDR1 MNHEY and CDR2 SMNVEV (reference sequence). The CDR3 DNA reads TGTGCCAGCAGTTTATTGGCCGGGACAGCCTACGAGCAGTACTTC. Its translation is CASSLLAGTAYEQYF.

Comments on this clonotype: At one end, the junction sequence differs from germline, possibly due to a read error. The rearrangement uses TRBV7-3 and TRBJ2-3; D is possibly TRBD2 (5 bases). CDR3 length: 15 residues. Germline V gene lookup returns CDR1 SGHTA and CDR2 FQGTGA. The CDR3 DNA follows: TGTGCCAGCAGCCTAACCTACGAACCCCGGGGTTCGCAGTATTTT. This sequence encodes CASSLTYEPRGSQYF.

This clonotype showed up just a few times. The chain joins TRBV12-3 or TRBV12-4 to TRBJ2-7; D is tentatively TRBD1 or TRBD2 (5 bases each). The CDR3 consists of 13 residues. V was cut by 6 bases and J by 7 bases, with 16 bases left in between. As DNA, the CDR3 is TGTGCCAGCAGCGACCTGGGGGAGAGGGAGCAGTACTTC. Translating it yields CASSDLGEREQYF.

This clonotype was observed many times. The chain uses TRBV12-3 or TRBV12-4 and TRBJ2-1, with 9 nucleotides matching TRBD2. CDR3 length equals 12 residues. V dropped 10 bases and J dropped 12; count of bases not matched to a gene: 10. The CDR3 DNA reads TGTGCCACGGGGGTAGCGGGAGCTTGGCAGTTCTTC. It encodes CATGVAGAWQFF.

The chain links TRBV28 to TRBJ2-7, with D perhaps matching TRBD2 (6 bases). V gave up 8 bases and J gave up 0 bases, with 17 bases separating them. Germline V CDR1 and CDR2: MDHEN, SYDVKM. The CDR3 is 15 amino acids. The CDR3 loop reads CASCPGTLSSYEQYF. Here the CDR3 DNA reads TGTGCCAGCTGTCCCGGGACTCTGAGCTCCTACGAGCAGTACTTC. The whole variable domain, remainder taken from reference TRBV28 and TRBJ2-7, is DVKVTQSSRYLVKRTGEKVFLECVQDMDHENMFWYRQDPGLGLRLIYFSYDVKMKEKGDIPEGYSVSREKKERFSLILESASTNQTSMYLCASCPGTLSSYEQYFGPGTRLTVT.

This clonotype was seen only a few times. The rearrangement links TRBV7-8 to TRBJ2-1; 11 bases match TRBD2. Germline CDR1 reads SGHVS; CDR2 reads FQNEAQ. The trim removed 2 bases at V and 2 bases at J, leaving 11 bases unmatched. This CDR3 has 19 amino acids. CDR3 amino acids: CASSLYGSGRAYPYNEQFF. In nucleotides, the CDR3 is TGTGCCAGCAGCTTATATGGTAGCGGGAGGGCCTATCCCTACAATGAGCAGTTCTTC.

The table lists this clonotype with a few counts. The chain is built from TRBV7-2 and TRBJ2-7, with D tentatively TRBD1 or TRBD2 (6 bases each). The length of the CDR3 is 15 residues. Trimming took 1 base from V and 3 from J, leaving 13 bases between them. Germline assignment: CDR1 SGHTA and CDR2 FQGNSA. The CDR3 protein is CASSLERGRIYEQYF. The CDR3 bases are TGTGCCAGCAGCTTAGAGAGGGGGAGGATCTACGAGCAGTACTTC.

DNA of the CDR3: TGCGCCAGCAGCGGAATCAAACTTCCAAATCAGCCCCAGCATTTT. This sequence encodes CASSGIKLPNQPQHF. The V gene is TRBV4-1, the J gene TRBJ1-5, with D hard to call. This CDR3 comprises 15 residues. In germline, CDR1 is MGHRA, CDR2 YSYEKL. V gave up 5 bases and J gave up 4 bases, with 15 bases separating them.

This clonotype came up many times. The chain has TRBV11-2 and TRBJ1-1, with D perhaps TRBD1 (5 bases). Looked up from germline, CDR1 is SGHAT and CDR2 is FQNNGV. Trimming stripped 2 bases from V and 4 bases from J, with 8 bases between. This CDR3 spans 13 amino acids. CDR3 nucleotide sequence: TGTGCCAGCAGCTTAACGGGGGGCACTGAAGCTTTCTTT. As protein: CASSLTGGTEAFF.

The genes are TRBV12-3 or TRBV12-4 and TRBJ2-3; TRBD2 is a possible D gene (6 bases). Trimming cost V 3 bases and J 0 bases, with 19 bases left between them. The CDR3 totals 18 residues. The CDR3 nucleotides read TGTGCCAGCAGTTTGGTTTTCCGACTAGTCTCTAGCACAGATACGCAGTATTTT. Translating it yields CASSLVFRLVSSTDTQYF.

This sequence joins TRBV20-1 and TRBJ2-1, with D possibly being TRBD2 (5 bases). The germline V gene has CDR1 DFQATT and CDR2 SNEGSKA (reference sequence). The V gene lost 0 bases and the J gene lost 5 bases, with 17 bases spanning the gap. CDR3 length: 16 residues. CDR3 in amino acids: CSARDFGAARHNEQFF. The CDR3 DNA reads TGCAGTGCTAGAGATTTTGGAGCGGCCCGACACAATGAGCAGTTCTTC.

V is TRBV28 and J is TRBJ2-7; the match to TRBD2 covers 12 bases. J lost 0 bases, V lost 2 bases, and 2 bases had no gene match. The germline CDR1 and CDR2 sequences are MDHEN and SYDVKM. CDR3 length: 16 residues. CDR3: CASSLGLAGSSYEQYF. The CDR3 nucleotides read TGTGCCAGCAGTTTAGGACTAGCGGGGAGCTCCTACGAGCAGTACTTC.